This T cell receptor (beta chain) is from a study of spatial heterogeneity in lung cancer. Across the whole study: The donors were 55 to 85 patients with non-small cell lung cancer that was early-stage and untreated. There were consistently more beta-chain sequences detected than alpha-chain sequences. Study results and limitations: Blood contained ubiquitous expanded tumor TCRs more at resection than at follow-up.

Sample time point: blood at routine non-recurrence follow-up after resection. Whole RNA, isolated from tumor, nontumor lung or frozen PBMC, was sequenced without prior sorting. From the 5' RACE reads, TCRdb called clonotypes with MiXCR, one entry per CDR3 protein. The sample records about 120,000 distinct CDR3 sequences, 9% to 15% being singletons. Germline assignment: CDR1 SGHKS and CDR2 YYEKEE (reference sequence). The CDR3 length is 16 residues. V dropped 0 bases and J dropped 0 bases, with 11 bases sitting between them. As concerns this clonotype: The antigen remains unidentified.

The TCR sequence derives from a male donor with early-stage non-small cell lung cancer. Source: PBMCs, taken at follow-up. The genes are TRBV5-5 and TRBJ2-3; perhaps TRBD1 as D (6 bases). The CDR3, as DNA: TGTGCCAGCAGCTTGGGGACAGCCCCTAGCACAGATACGCAGTATTTT. This translates into CASSLGTAPSTDTQYF.